A selection of T cell receptor beta chains follows, all from one sample in a study of identical twins. MiXCR, run by TCRdb on the 5' RACE reads, gives a single entry per CDR3 protein. Seen here are 200,000 to 250,000 distinct CDR3 sequences, 10% to 13% observed once, and the top ten hold less than 12%. The specimen sequenced was memory T cells sorted from blood. The receptor set was obtained from a man aged 50 or older in good health. CDR3s include the opening cysteine and the closing phenylalanine or tryptophan. A D gene is named only where the DNA matches it firmly. Not every row has a clone size; where given, it reads once, few, many or a size class.

TRBV6-5	TRBJ2-5	many	NA	TGTGCCAGCAGTTACTTTGAGGGCTCCGAGACCCAGTACTTC	CASSYFEGSETQYF
TRBV4-3	TRBJ2-3	many	NA	TGCGCCAGCAGCCAAAACAGGTTGAGCACAGATACGCAGTATTTT	CASSQNRLSTDTQYF
TRBV6-2/TRBV6-3	TRBJ1-2	few	NA	TGTGCCAGCAGTTACGACGGGACCTATGGCTACACCTTC	CASSYDGTYGYTF
TRBV6-5	TRBJ2-7	NA	TRBD2	TGTGCCAGCAGTTGGACTAGCGATCGGTACGAGCAGTACTTC	CASSWTSDRYEQYF
TRBV10-3	TRBJ2-5	many	TRBD1	TGTGCCATCAGTGCCGGGACAGGGGAAGAGACCCAGTACTTC	CAISAGTGEETQYF
TRBV4-3	TRBJ2-1	many	TRBD2	TGCGCCAGCAGCCAGGTGACTAGCGGTTGGAATGAGCAGTTCTTC	CASSQVTSGWNEQFF
TRBV19	TRBJ1-5	once	NA	TGTGCCAGTAGCCGGGACCCCAATCAGCCCCAGCATTTT	CASSRDPNQPQHF
TRBV4-2	TRBJ2-7	many	NA	TGTGCCAGCAGTCGGGGGGCTAGCGGTCCCTACGAGCAGTACTTC	CASSRGASGPYEQYF
TRBV6-5	TRBJ1-6	few	NA	TGTGCCAGCAGTTACAACGGAATCACCGGTTCACCCCTCCACTTT	CASSYNGITGSPLHF
TRBV5-1	TRBJ1-1	many	TRBD1	TGCGCCAGCAGCGCAACCGGGACAGAGGGCACTGAAGCTTTCTTT	CASSATGTEGTEAFF
TRBV6-1	TRBJ1-4	many	NA	TGTGCCAGCACCAAGAATCAAGGTGAAAAACTGTTTTTT	CASTKNQGEKLFF
TRBV7-2	TRBJ1-1	medium-sized	TRBD1	TGTGCCAGCAGCTTAGAGGCAGGGGGATGGACTGAAGCTTTCTTT	CASSLEAGGWTEAFF
TRBV6-2/TRBV6-3	TRBJ2-5	few	NA	TGTGCCAGCAGTTACCCGGACGGGGTAGGGGAGACCCAGTACTTC	CASSYPDGVGETQYF
TRBV6-2/TRBV6-3	TRBJ2-2	few	NA	TGCGCCAGCAGCACGCCTTACACCGGGGAGCTGTTTTTT	CASSTPYTGELFF
TRBV5-1	TRBJ1-2	few	TRBD1	TGCGCCAGCAGCGCGACAGGGGTTGAGTATGGCTACACCTTC	CASSATGVEYGYTF
TRBV30	TRBJ2-7	many	NA	TGTGCCTGGAGTGATAAACTGGCCTACGAGCAGTACTTC	CAWSDKLAYEQYF
TRBV2	TRBJ2-1	NA	TRBD1	TGTGCCAGCATGGGACAGCTACTCAGCTCCTACAATGAGCAGTTCTTC	CASMGQLLSSYNEQFF
TRBV15	TRBJ2-6	few	TRBD2	TGTGCCACCAGCAGCGGGGGGGCGAGAGGGGCCAACGTCCTGACTTTC	CATSSGGARGANVLTF
TRBV12-3/TRBV12-4	TRBJ1-1	NA	NA	TGTGCCAGCAGTAGACAGAGGAACACTGAAGCTTTCTTT	CASSRQRNTEAFF
TRBV28	TRBJ2-1	NA	TRBD1	TGTGCCAGCAGTCGCCCCCCGGGACAGGGCTACAATGAGCAGTTCTTC	CASSRPPGQGYNEQFF
TRBV15	TRBJ2-1	many	NA	TGTGCCACCAGCAGAGATCCCTTTGGACCCGTCATGGAGTTCTTC	CATSRDPFGPVMEFF
TRBV6-4	TRBJ2-2	many	NA	TGTGCCAGCAGTGACTCTTGGGACACCGGGGAGCTGTTTTTT	CASSDSWDTGELFF
TRBV29-1	TRBJ2-1	NA	TRBD2	TGCAGCGTGCTCCGGGGGGGAGCTGAGCAGTTCTTC	CSVLRGGAEQFF
TRBV2	TRBJ2-7	few	NA	TGTGCCAGCAGACAGGACCCCCGGGGGAATTACGAGCAGTACTTC	CASRQDPRGNYEQYF
TRBV5-6	TRBJ2-7	NA	NA	TGTGCCAGCAGCACCGGGACTGTTACTGGGCAGTACTTC	CASSTGTVTGQYF
TRBV5-1	TRBJ1-2	many	NA	TGCGCCAGCAGCTTGGAGGCAGCCTACTATGGCTACACCTTC	CASSLEAAYYGYTF
TRBV4-1	TRBJ2-3	many	TRBD2	TGCGCCAGCAGCCAAGCGGGGGGGGCAGATACGCAGTATTTT	CASSQAGGADTQYF
TRBV5-5	TRBJ1-5	many	NA	TGTGCCAGCAGCTTGGTATTCGGGCAGAGCAATCAGCCCCAGCATTTT	CASSLVFGQSNQPQHF
TRBV12-3/TRBV12-4	TRBJ2-7	many	NA	TGTGCCAGCAGTTTCAGTCGAGGCTACGAGCAGTACTTC	CASSFSRGYEQYF
TRBV16	TRBJ1-5	many	TRBD1	TGTGCCAGCAGCCGCGGGACAGGGGTTCAGCCCCAGCATTTT	CASSRGTGVQPQHF
TRBV12-3/TRBV12-4	TRBJ2-5	many	NA	TGTGCCAGCACCAAATTGGGGCTTGGGGAGACCCAGTACTTC	CASTKLGLGETQYF
TRBV6-5	TRBJ2-7	many	NA	TGTGCCAGCAGTTCCCTGCTTCTGCCAAGGGAGCAGTACTTC	CASSSLLLPREQYF
TRBV2	TRBJ2-1	NA	NA	TGTGCCAGCAGTGAAAGGCAGCACTACAATGAGCAGTTCTTC	CASSERQHYNEQFF
TRBV14	TRBJ2-3	few	NA	TGTGCCAGCAGCCAAAGGACCCGGGCTTCATACACAGATACGCAGTATTTT	CASSQRTRASYTDTQYF
TRBV20-1	TRBJ1-3	few	TRBD1	TGCAGTGCTAGAGATTCGGCAGGGGGCAATGGAAACACCATATATTTT	CSARDSAGGNGNTIYF
TRBV3-1	TRBJ1-1	few	TRBD1	TGTGCCAGCAGCCACTCGCCCGGACAGGACCTCACTGAAGCTTTCTTT	CASSHSPGQDLTEAFF
TRBV29-1	TRBJ1-1	many	NA	TGCAGCGTTGAACCGGGCTTTTACACTGAAGCTTTCTTT	CSVEPGFYTEAFF
TRBV6-1	TRBJ1-4	once	TRBD1	TGTGCCAGCTCCTACGCGAGGGGGCAGAGCGAAAAACTGTTTTTT	CASSYARGQSEKLFF
TRBV7-9	TRBJ2-2	many	NA	TGTGCCAGCAGCTTTCTACAGTGGAACACCGGGGAGCTGTTTTTT	CASSFLQWNTGELFF
TRBV3-1	TRBJ2-5	NA	TRBD2	TGTGCCAGCAGCCAGGGGACTACAAACCAAGAGACCCAGTACTTC	CASSQGTTNQETQYF
TRBV3-1	TRBJ2-7	many	TRBD1	TGTGCCAGCAGCCAAGATCGGGGGACAGGGGGACGTAGGCAGTACTTC	CASSQDRGTGGRRQYF
TRBV9	TRBJ2-1	many	NA	TGTGCCAGCAGCGTATCGGATGGGGGGAATGAGCAGTTCTTC	CASSVSDGGNEQFF
TRBV11-2	TRBJ1-6	few	NA	TGTGCCAGCAGCTTCGGGGTTGGGAATTCACCCCTCCACTTT	CASSFGVGNSPLHF
TRBV5-8	TRBJ1-5	NA	TRBD1	TGTGCCAGCAGCTTTCAGGGGGCTAGAAGCAATCAGCCCCAGCATTTT	CASSFQGARSNQPQHF
TRBV12-3/TRBV12-4	TRBJ2-1	many	NA	TGTGCCAGCAGTCGACTAGGGGGGGGGGTAGGTGGTGAGCAGTTCTTC	CASSRLGGGVGGEQFF
TRBV5-5	TRBJ2-7	NA	NA	TGTGCCAGCAGCTGGAGCCCGGGGGCTGGAGAGCAGTACTTC	CASSWSPGAGEQYF
TRBV20-1	TRBJ1-1	few	NA	TGCAGTGCTAAGGCAACCCGGGGGCAGGGCACTGAAGCTTTCTTT	CSAKATRGQGTEAFF
TRBV6-5	TRBJ2-1	many	TRBD2	TGTGCCAGCAGTCTAATCGGGACTAGCGGGAATGAGCAGTTCTTC	CASSLIGTSGNEQFF
TRBV28	TRBJ1-2	many	NA	TGTGCCAGCAGTTTCAGGCTCAGGGAAGGGGTTGAAGGCTACACCTTC	CASSFRLREGVEGYTF
TRBV5-1	TRBJ1-6	many	NA	TGCGCCAGCAGCTGGGACCAAACAGCCAATTCACCCCTCCACTTT	CASSWDQTANSPLHF
TRBV28	TRBJ1-5	NA	NA	TGTGCCAGCAGTGCCACGATCCAGGGTCAGCCCCAGCATTTT	CASSATIQGQPQHF
TRBV4-2	TRBJ2-1	many	TRBD2	TGTGCCAGCAGCCAAGATATAGCGGGGCCGCCTTACAATGAGCAGTTCTTC	CASSQDIAGPPYNEQFF
TRBV28	TRBJ2-7	few	TRBD2	TGTGCCAGCAGTTCCGGACCCGGGGGGTCCTACGAGCAGTACTTC	CASSSGPGGSYEQYF
TRBV20-1	TRBJ2-3	few	TRBD2	TGCAGTGCTAGAGATCACAGCGGGGGGACAGATACGCAGTATTTT	CSARDHSGGTDTQYF
TRBV4-2	TRBJ1-3	NA	TRBD1	TGTGCCAGCAGCCAAGGAAGCCAGGGGGCCTCTGGAAACACCATATATTTT	CASSQGSQGASGNTIYF
TRBV6-1	TRBJ2-1	many	NA	TGTGCCAGCAGAGAGGACGGGAACTCCTACAATGAGCAGTTCTTC	CASREDGNSYNEQFF
TRBV20-1	TRBJ2-5	many	NA	TGCAGTGCTAGTCCCAGGGTTTTGAAGACCCAGTACTTC	CSASPRVLKTQYF